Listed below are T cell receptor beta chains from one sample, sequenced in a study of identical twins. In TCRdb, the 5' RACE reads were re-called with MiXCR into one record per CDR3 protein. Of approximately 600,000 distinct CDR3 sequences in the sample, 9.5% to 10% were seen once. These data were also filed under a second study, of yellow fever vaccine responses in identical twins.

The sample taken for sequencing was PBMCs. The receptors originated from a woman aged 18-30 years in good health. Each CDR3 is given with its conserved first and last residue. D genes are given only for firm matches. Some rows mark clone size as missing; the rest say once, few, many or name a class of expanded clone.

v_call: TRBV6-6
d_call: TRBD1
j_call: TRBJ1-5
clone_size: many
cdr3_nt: TGTGCCAGCAGGGAGGGGGCCAATCAGCCCCAGCATTTT
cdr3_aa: CASREGANQPQHF

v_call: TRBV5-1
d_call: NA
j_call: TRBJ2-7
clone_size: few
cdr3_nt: TGCGCCAGCAGCTTGGAAAGGAAATCCTACGAGCAGTACTTC
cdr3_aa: CASSLERKSYEQYF

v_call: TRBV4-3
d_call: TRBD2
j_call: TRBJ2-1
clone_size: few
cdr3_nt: TGCGCCAGCAGCCAGGGACTACGGGGACTAGCGGGAAACTCCTACAATGAGCAGTTCTTC
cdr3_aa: CASSQGLRGLAGNSYNEQFF

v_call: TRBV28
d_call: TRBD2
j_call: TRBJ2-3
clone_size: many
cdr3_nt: TGTGCCAGCAGTTTTCGGCTAGCGGGAGGGCGGGACGCAGATACGCAGTATTTT
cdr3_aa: CASSFRLAGGRDADTQYF

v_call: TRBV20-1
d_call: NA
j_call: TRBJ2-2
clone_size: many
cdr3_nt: TGCAGTGCTAGGGGAGTAGGGTCGAACACCGGGGAGCTGTTTTTT
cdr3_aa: CSARGVGSNTGELFF

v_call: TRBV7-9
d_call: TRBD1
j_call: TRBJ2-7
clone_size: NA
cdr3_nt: TGTGCCAGCAGCCTTCTTGGACAGGGGAAGGGTTACGAGCAGTACTTC
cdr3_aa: CASSLLGQGKGYEQYF

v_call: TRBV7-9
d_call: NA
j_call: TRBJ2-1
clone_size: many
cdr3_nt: TGTGCCAGCAGCTTCATCGGTACTCAAACGATAATCAATGAGCAGTTCTTC
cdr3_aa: CASSFIGTQTIINEQFF

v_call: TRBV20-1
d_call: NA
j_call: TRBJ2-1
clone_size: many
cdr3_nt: TGCAGTGCTTACTTCTACAATGAGCAGTTCTTC
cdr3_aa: CSAYFYNEQFF

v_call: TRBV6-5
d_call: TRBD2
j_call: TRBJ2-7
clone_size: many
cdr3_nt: TGTGCCAGCAGTTATGGGACTAGAGGGTACGAGCAGTACTTC
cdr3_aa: CASSYGTRGYEQYF

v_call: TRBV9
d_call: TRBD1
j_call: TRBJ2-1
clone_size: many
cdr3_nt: TGTGCCAGCAGCGTAGGCGGGACAGGGGGCACCAATGAGCAGTTCTTC
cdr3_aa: CASSVGGTGGTNEQFF

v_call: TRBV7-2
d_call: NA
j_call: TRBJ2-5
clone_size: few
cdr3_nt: TGTGCCAGCAGCTCCTCTCCGGAGACCCAGTACTTC
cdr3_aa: CASSSSPETQYF

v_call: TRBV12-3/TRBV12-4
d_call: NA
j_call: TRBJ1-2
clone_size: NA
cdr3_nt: TGTGCCAGCAGTTTAGTGGTAAACTATGGCTACACCTTC
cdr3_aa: CASSLVVNYGYTF

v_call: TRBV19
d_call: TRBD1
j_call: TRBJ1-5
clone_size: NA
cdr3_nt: TGTGCCAGTAGTACGGGACAGGGACTCAATCAGCCCCAGCATTTT
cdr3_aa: CASSTGQGLNQPQHF

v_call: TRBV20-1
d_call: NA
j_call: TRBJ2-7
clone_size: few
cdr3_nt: TGCAGTGCTAGGATAGGAGGCGAGCAGGACTTC
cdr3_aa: CSARIGGEQDF

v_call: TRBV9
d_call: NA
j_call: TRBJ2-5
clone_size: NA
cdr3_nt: TGTGCCAGAAAGGAATTTCCGGGGGTGAATGAGACCCAGTACTTC
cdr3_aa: CARKEFPGVNETQYF

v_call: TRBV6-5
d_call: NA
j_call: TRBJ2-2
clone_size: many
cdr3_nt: TGTGCCAGCAGTTACGCGGGTTCGAGCACCGGGGAGCTGTTTTTT
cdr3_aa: CASSYAGSSTGELFF

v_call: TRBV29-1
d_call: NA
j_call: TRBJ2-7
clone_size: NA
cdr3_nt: TGCAGCGCTCGTAAAGACAGATCCTACGAGCAGTACTTC
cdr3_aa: CSARKDRSYEQYF

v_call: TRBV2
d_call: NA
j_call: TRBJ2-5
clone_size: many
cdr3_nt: TGTGCCAGCAGTGACGAAGAGACCCAGTACTTC
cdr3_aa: CASSDEETQYF

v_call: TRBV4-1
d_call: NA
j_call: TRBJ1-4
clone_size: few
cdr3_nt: TGCGCCAGCAGCCCCGGATTTTCGACTAATGAAAAACTGTTTTTT
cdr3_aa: CASSPGFSTNEKLFF

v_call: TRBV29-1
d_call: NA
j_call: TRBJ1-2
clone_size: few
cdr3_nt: TGCAGCGTTGGGACCTTGGGTGGCTACACCTTC
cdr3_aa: CSVGTLGGYTF

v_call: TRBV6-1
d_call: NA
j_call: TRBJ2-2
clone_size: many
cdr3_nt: TGTGCCAGCAGGTTCGAGACTTACACCGGGGAGCTGTTTTTT
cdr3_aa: CASRFETYTGELFF

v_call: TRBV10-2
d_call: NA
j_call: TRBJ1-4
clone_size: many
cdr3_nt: TGCGCCAGCAGTTTTTCCCTGACGGTCGGTAATGAAAAACTGTTTTTT
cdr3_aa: CASSFSLTVGNEKLFF

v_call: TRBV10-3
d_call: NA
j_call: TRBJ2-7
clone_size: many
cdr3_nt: TGTGCCATCAGTGAAGGTAACGACGCAAGCTCCTACGAGCAGTACTTC
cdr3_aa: CAISEGNDASSYEQYF

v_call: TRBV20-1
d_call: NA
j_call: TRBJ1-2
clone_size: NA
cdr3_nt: TGCAGTGCTAGAAACAGGGAAACCTATGGCTACACCTTC
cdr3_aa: CSARNRETYGYTF

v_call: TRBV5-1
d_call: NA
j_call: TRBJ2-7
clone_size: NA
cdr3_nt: TGCGCCAGCAGCTTGGGGCAGCCCTCTCTGGGCTACGAGCAGTACTTC
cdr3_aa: CASSLGQPSLGYEQYF

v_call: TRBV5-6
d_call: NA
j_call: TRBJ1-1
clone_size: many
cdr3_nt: TGTGCCAGCAGCTTGAGGGGGGCGCAAATAGCCACTGAAGCTTTCTTT
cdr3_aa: CASSLRGAQIATEAFF

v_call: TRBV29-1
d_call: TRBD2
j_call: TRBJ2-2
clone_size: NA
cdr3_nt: TGCAGCGTGACCGTCTCTAGCGGGGGGGCCGGGGAGCTGTTTTTT
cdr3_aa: CSVTVSSGGAGELFF

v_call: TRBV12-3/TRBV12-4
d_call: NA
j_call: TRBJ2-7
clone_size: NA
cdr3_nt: TGTGCCAGCAGTTTAGGTGCCAGGCCCTACGAGCAGTACTTC
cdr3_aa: CASSLGARPYEQYF

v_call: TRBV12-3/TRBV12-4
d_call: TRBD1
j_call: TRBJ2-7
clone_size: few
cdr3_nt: TGTGCCAGCAGTCGGGACAGGTTAGCCTACGAGCAGTACTTC
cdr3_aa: CASSRDRLAYEQYF